These 25 T cell receptor beta chains came from one sample sequenced in a study of CD8 T cells in Susac syndrome. RNA totalling roughly 0.45 to 1 ug underwent reverse transcription with random hexamers. MiXCR, run by TCRdb on the immunoSEQ multiplex PCR reads, gives a single entry per CDR3 protein. The sample records about 120,000 distinct CDR3 sequences, just under 95% being singletons. Sequencing was performed on CD8+ T cells from PBMCs. These receptors came from a human donor with Susac syndrome.

This chain uses TRBV29-1 with TRBJ2-7; D not resolved. V dropped 7 bases and J dropped 3 bases, with 7 bases sitting between them. The CDR3 has 10 amino acids. Germline V lookup: CDR1 SQVTM, CDR2 ANQGSEA. The CDR3 reads CSAVDYEQYF. CDR3 in DNA: TGCAGCGCTGTGGACTACGAGCAGTACTTC.

The genes are TRBV20-1 and TRBJ1-1, with D perhaps TRBD1 (5 bases). Between the trimmed V and J ends, which lost 3 bases and 3 bases, there was a span of 8 bases. The CDR3 is 12 residues long. Germline V gene data show CDR1 as DFQATT and CDR2 as SNEGSKA (reference sequence). This chain's CDR3 is CSARMGDTEAFF. The CDR3 region has the DNA TGCAGTGCTAGGATGGGGGACACTGAAGCTTTCTTT.

The genes are TRBV13 and TRBJ1-2, with 8 positions matching TRBD1. The germline V gene has CDR1 PRHDT and CDR2 FYEKMQ (reference sequence). After removal of 4 bases from V and 0 bases from J, the junction contained 4 bases not matched to a gene. CDR3 size: 15 residues. The DNA for the CDR3 is TGTGCCAGCAGCTCAGGACAGGGAGCTAACTATGGCTACACCTTC. Protein: CASSSGQGANYGYTF. Based on the CDR3 plus reference TRBV13 and TRBJ1-2, the full variable domain is AAGVIQSPRHLIKEKRETATLKCYPIPRHDTVYWYQQGPGQDPQFLISFYEKMQSDKGSIPDRFSAQQFSDYHSELNMSSLELGDSALYFCASSSGQGANYGYTFGSGTRLTVV.

The chain employs TRBV4-1 and TRBJ2-7, with 10 bases aligning to TRBD2. V lost 2 bases, J lost 0 bases, and 4 bases stayed unmatched. The germline gives CDR1 MGHRA, CDR2 YSYEKL. This CDR3 spans 16 amino acids. The CDR3 DNA is TGCGCCAGCAGCCAACTCAGCGGGGGGGCCTCCTACGAGCAGTACTTC. It yields the protein CASSQLSGGASYEQYF.

The V gene is TRBV12-3 or TRBV12-4, the J gene TRBJ2-1, with 10 bases lining up with TRBD2. The junction had 6 bases not matched to a gene; V was cut back by 3 bases and J by 7 bases. The CDR3 sequence is 15 residues long. The CDR3 coding sequence is TGTGCCAGCAGTTTCGTGGCTAGCGGGGGAAATGAGCAGTTCTTC. Its translation is CASSFVASGGNEQFF.

The chain uses TRBV5-1 and TRBJ2-5; 10 positions match TRBD2. This CDR3 is built from 14 residues. J gave up 2 bases and V 3 bases, and 1 base lay outside the gene matches. The germline V gene has CDR1 SGHRS and CDR2 YFSETQ. CDR3 residues: CASSWGLAQETQYF. DNA for the CDR3: TGCGCCAGCAGCTGGGGACTAGCGCAAGAGACCCAGTACTTC.

This clonotype was counted a single time. This chain links TRBV25-1 with TRBJ2-7; 9 bases line up with TRBD1. J was trimmed by 3 bases and V by 1 base; bases with no gene match: 1. In germline, CDR1 is MGHDK, CDR2 SYGVNS. CDR3 length: 14 amino acids. CDR3 residues: CASSEWDRDYEQYF. The CDR3 coding sequence is TGTGCCAGCAGTGAATGGGACAGGGACTACGAGCAGTACTTC.

The J gene is TRBJ2-1, the V gene TRBV7-3; D is unresolved. V was cut by 4 bases and J by 9 bases, with 10 bases left in between. From germline, CDR1 is SGHTA and CDR2 FQGTGA. This CDR3 has 12 amino acids. Here the CDR3 reads CASSYSGGEQFF. In DNA form, the CDR3 reads TGTGCCAGCAGCTACTCTGGCGGTGAGCAGTTCTTC.

V gene TRBV20-1 combines with J gene TRBJ2-2, with D perhaps TRBD2 (5 bases). Germline lookup yields CDR1 DFQATT and CDR2 SNEGSKA (reference sequence). V was trimmed by 0 bases and J by 2 bases, leaving 13 bases between them. CDR3 length: 16 amino acids. The CDR3 DNA reads TGCAGTGCTAGAGATACCGGACTGGGTAACACCGGGGAGCTGTTTTTT. Encoded protein: CSARDTGLGNTGELFF.

The rearrangement links TRBV7-6 to TRBJ2-1, with D unresolved. The V end was cut by 1 base, the J end by 6 bases, with 13 bases between. The length of the CDR3 is 15 residues. Germline V gene data show CDR1 as SGHVS and CDR2 as FNYEAQ. Here the CDR3 reads CASSLGPSTFNEQFF. CDR3 DNA sequence: TGTGCCAGCAGCTTAGGCCCCTCTACATTCAATGAGCAGTTCTTC.

The chain couples TRBV27 to TRBJ1-2, with 7 bases lining up with TRBD1. Germline CDR1 is MNHEY and CDR2 is SMNVEV (reference sequence). V trimming: 6 bases; J trimming: 3 bases; junction bases outside the gene matches: 10. This CDR3 has 15 residues. The DNA for the CDR3 is TGTGCCAGCAGGCTGAGTATGGGGACAGACTATGGCTACACCTTC. As protein: CASRLSMGTDYGYTF.

This clonotype was seen only once. The V and J genes are TRBV4-3 and TRBJ2-2, with D tentatively TRBD2 (5 bases). Trimming took 0 bases from V and 4 from J, leaving 6 bases between them. The CDR3 is 14 residues long. Germline V gives CDR1 LGHNA, CDR2 YSLEER. The CDR3 DNA reads as TGCGCCAGCAGCCAAGAAGGACTCACCGGGGAGCTGTTTTTT. Its protein is CASSQEGLTGELFF.

The rearrangement links TRBV30 to TRBJ2-7; the D is unclear. V gave up 2 bases and J gave up 1 base, with 9 bases separating them. This CDR3 has 13 residues. Looked up from germline, CDR1 is GTSNPN and CDR2 is SVGIG (reference sequence). For the CDR3, the DNA is TGTGCCTGGAGTACTGGGTTTTCCTACGAGCAGTACTTC. It yields the protein CAWSTGFSYEQYF.

The J gene is TRBJ1-1, the V gene TRBV29-1; 9 bases map to TRBD1. The trim removed 3 bases at V and 0 bases at J, leaving 2 bases unmatched. Germline V gene sequence: CDR1 SQVTM, CDR2 ANQGSEA. The CDR3 spans 14 residues. Written as DNA, the CDR3 is TGCAGCGTTGAGGGGACAGGGCTGAACACTGAAGCTTTCTTT. This translates into CSVEGTGLNTEAFF.

The V gene is TRBV29-1, the J gene TRBJ1-1; possibly TRBD1 for D (6 bases). Trimming took 7 bases from V and 6 from J, leaving 12 bases between them. This CDR3 is built from 11 residues. In germline, CDR1 is SQVTM, CDR2 ANQGSEA. The CDR3 DNA reads TGCAGCGCCGAGGGGGGTCCTGAAGCTTTCTTT. This translates into CSAEGGPEAFF.

The rearrangement joins TRBV27 to TRBJ1-1, with no clear D. The V gene lost 7 bases and the J gene lost 7 bases, with 19 bases spanning the gap. Germline CDR1 and CDR2: MNHEY and SMNVEV (reference sequence). The CDR3 extends over 14 amino acids. The CDR3 region is CASISRAGRNEAFF. CDR3 in DNA: TGTGCCAGCATTTCAAGGGCAGGCCGCAATGAAGCTTTCTTT.

This clonotype was seen once. The J gene is TRBJ1-1, the V gene TRBV27; D remains unclear. Germline CDR1 and CDR2: MNHEY and SMNVEV (reference sequence). Trimming cost V 4 bases and J 1 base, with 7 bases left between them. The CDR3 consists of 13 residues. The CDR3 region is CASSSKGNTEAFF. DNA for the CDR3: TGTGCCAGCAGTTCGAAGGGGAACACTGAAGCTTTCTTT.

This clonotype was observed a single time. The rearrangement links TRBV20-1 to TRBJ2-3, with D perhaps TRBD2 (7 bases). V gave up 8 bases and J gave up 6 bases, with 21 bases separating them. The CDR3 totals 14 residues. The germline CDR1 and CDR2 sequences are DFQATT and SNEGSKA (reference sequence). DNA of the CDR3: TGCAGTCGGGGATCGGGGGGCCCATATGATACGCAGTATTTT. The encoded protein is CSRGSGGPYDTQYF.

This rearrangement joins TRBV6-5 to TRBJ2-4; 9 bases map to TRBD2. CDR1 and CDR2 from the germline V gene are MNHEY and SVGAGI. Trimming removed 0 bases from V and 5 bases from J; junction bases left unmatched: 5. The CDR3 has 16 residues. CDR3 amino acids: CASSYSAGGVQNIQYF. CDR3 DNA sequence: TGTGCCAGCAGTTACTCGGCGGGGGGGGTCCAAAACATTCAGTACTTC.

The V gene is TRBV30, the J gene TRBJ1-1; D not resolved. V was shortened by 3 bases and J by 5 bases, with 10 bases between the two germline ends. CDR1 and CDR2 from the germline V gene are GTSNPN and SVGIG (reference sequence). The CDR3 sequence is 12 residues long. The DNA for the CDR3 is TGTGCCTGGAGCCCTCTAGGGACTGAAGCTTTCTTT. It is translated as CAWSPLGTEAFF.

This clonotype appeared a single time. This chain connects TRBV9 to TRBJ1-1, with TRBD1 as a possible D gene (6 bases). V lost 4 bases and J 2 bases, leaving 9 bases between the germline ends. Germline V gene lookup returns CDR1 SGDLS and CDR2 YYNGEE. This CDR3 comprises 13 residues. The CDR3 region is CASSSDSNTEAFF. The DNA for the CDR3 is TGTGCCAGCAGCTCGGACAGTAACACTGAAGCTTTCTTT.

This sequence joins TRBV20-1 and TRBJ2-5, with 9 bases aligning to TRBD2. CDR1 and CDR2 from the germline V gene are DFQATT and SNEGSKA (reference sequence). The CDR3 consists of 17 residues. V shed 2 bases, J shed 0 bases, and the junction held 10 bases outside the gene matches. CDR3 sequence reads: CSARPWAAGGNQETQYF. The DNA for the CDR3 is TGCAGTGCTAGACCTTGGGCAGCGGGGGGAAACCAAGAGACCCAGTACTTC.

The DNA of the CDR3 is TGTGCCAGCACCCTCGGGGGGTCCGATGGCTACACCTTC. Translated, it gives CASTLGGSDGYTF. V gene TRBV7-9 combines with J gene TRBJ1-2; the D gene is possibly TRBD1 (5 bases). Trimming stripped 7 bases from V and 6 bases from J, with 15 bases between. The germline CDR1 and CDR2 sequences are SEHNR and FQNEAQ (reference sequence). The CDR3 covers 13 residues. Full variable domain (outside the CDR3, taken from reference TRBV7-9 and TRBJ1-2): DTGVSQNPRHKITKRGQNVTFRCDPISEHNRLYWYRQTLGQGPEFLTYFQNEAQLEKSRLLSDRFSAERPKGSFSTLEIQRTEQGDSAMYLCASTLGGSDGYTFGSGTRLTVV.

This clonotype was detected only once. This sequence joins TRBV6-5 and TRBJ1-1; no firm D call. V shed 6 bases and J shed 1 base, with 9 bases lying between them. The CDR3 totals 13 residues. Germline V gene data show CDR1 as MNHEY and CDR2 as SVGAGI. This chain's CDR3 is CASRPGQNTEAFF. The CDR3 DNA reads as TGTGCCAGCAGACCCGGGCAGAACACTGAAGCTTTCTTT.

The J gene is TRBJ1-2, the V gene TRBV9; 7 nucleotides agree with TRBD1. Germline CDR1 SGDLS, CDR2 YYNGEE. V lost 0 bases and J lost 5; bases outside the gene matches: 4. This CDR3 is 14 amino acids long. CDR3 amino acids: CASSVGTGEYGYTF. As DNA, the CDR3 is TGTGCCAGCAGCGTAGGAACAGGGGAGTATGGCTACACCTTC.